The rows below give T cell receptor beta chains drawn from one sample of a study of shared clonotypes between healthy human individuals. TCRdb's copy holds only in-frame clones and misses some; the assay was immunoSEQ multiplex PCR. Of 1.6 million or so clones in the sample, approximately 96% were seen once. Sequenced sample: naive CD4+ T cells sorted from blood. The receptors stem from a man younger than 45 in good health. Each CDR3 is given with its conserved first and last residue. D genes are given only for firm matches. Clone size, where shown, is once, few, many, or a class for clones that have expanded.

TRBV19	-	-	TRBJ1-1	TGTGCCAGTAGTATCCTTGGACATCAAGGAACTGAAGCTTTCTTT	CASSILGHQGTEAFF
TRBV11-3	-	TRBD2	TRBJ2-5	TGTGCCAGCAGCAAAGGGACTAACCAAGAGACCCAGTACTTC	CASSKGTNQETQYF
TRBV2	-	-	TRBJ2-3	TGTGCCAGCAGTGTCAACTACGGTAATACGCAGTATTTT	CASSVNYGNTQYF
TRBV28	-	-	TRBJ1-4	TGTGCCAGCAGTTCGACAGACTATAATGAAAAACTGTTTTTT	CASSSTDYNEKLFF
TRBV9	-	-	TRBJ2-1	TGTGCCAGCAGCGCCGCACCCCGGGGACGGCGAAATGAGCAGTTCTTC	CASSAAPRGRRNEQFF
TRBV4-3	-	-	TRBJ2-5	TGCGCCAGCAGCCAAGTGGCCCGGGACGGTGAGACCCAGTACTTC	CASSQVARDGETQYF
TRBV7-3	-	-	TRBJ2-3	TGTGCCAGCAGCCAAAGCCGGGGCACAGATACGCAGTATTTT	CASSQSRGTDTQYF
TRBV14	-	-	TRBJ2-5	TGTGCCAGCAGCCAAGAGGCGACCCAGTACTTC	CASSQEATQYF
TRBV7-9	-	TRBD2	TRBJ2-7	TGTGCCAGCAGCCCGCGGGAGGGGGAGTACGAGCAGTACTTC	CASSPREGEYEQYF
TRBV18	once	TRBD1	TRBJ2-1	TGTGCCAGCACCCGACAGGGTACCTACAATGAGCAGTTCTTC	CASTRQGTYNEQFF
TRBV5-1	-	TRBD1	TRBJ1-5	TGCGCCAGCAGCCGAACGACAGGGGAATATCAGCCCCAGCATTTT	CASSRTTGEYQPQHF
TRBV7-6	-	-	TRBJ2-5	TGTGCCAGCAGCTTAGTCCAAGAGACCCAGTACTTC	CASSLVQETQYF
TRBV6-4	-	-	TRBJ2-7	TGTGCCAGCAGGCCTGAGAGATCCTACGAGCAGTACTTC	CASRPERSYEQYF
TRBV27	-	TRBD1	TRBJ1-1	TGTGCCAGCAGTTTAAGAGGGACAGGGTATAAGGAAGCTTTCTTT	CASSLRGTGYKEAFF
TRBV27	-	-	TRBJ2-1	TGTGCCAGCAGTGGCCGGGTCTGGGCCAATGAGCAGTTCTTC	CASSGRVWANEQFF
TRBV5-5	-	-	TRBJ2-5	TGTGCCAGCAGCTTTGGTGCACAAGAGACCCAGTACTTC	CASSFGAQETQYF
TRBV9	-	-	TRBJ2-7	TGTGCCAGCAGCGTCGACATCTCCTACGAGCAGTACTTC	CASSVDISYEQYF
TRBV19	-	TRBD2	TRBJ2-2	TGTGCCAGTACTCCCCTAGCGGCGAACACCGGGGAGCTGTTTTTT	CASTPLAANTGELFF
TRBV28	-	TRBD1	TRBJ2-7	TGTGCCAGCAGTAGGACAGGGGCTTACGAGCAGTACTTC	CASSRTGAYEQYF
TRBV6-6	-	-	TRBJ1-5	TGTGCCAGCAGAGGGGGGGATAGCAATCAGCCCCAGCATTTT	CASRGGDSNQPQHF
TRBV11-2	-	TRBD1	TRBJ2-3	TGTGCCAGCAAAGAGGGGGCCACAGATACGCAGTATTTT	CASKEGATDTQYF
TRBV20-1	-	-	TRBJ2-4	TGCAGTGCCAATAGGGGCATTCAGTACTTC	CSANRGIQYF
TRBV5-4	-	TRBD1	TRBJ1-2	TGTGCCAGCGGACCAAAAACACCGGACAGGAACTATGGCTACACCTTC	CASGPKTPDRNYGYTF
TRBV7-2	-	-	TRBJ1-5	TGTGCCAGCAGCCCGGGCGGCGCAGGCAATCAGCCCCAGCATTTT	CASSPGGAGNQPQHF
TRBV5-1	-	TRBD1	TRBJ2-7	TGCGCCAGCAGTATGGACAGGGGTTTTGACGAGCAGTACTTC	CASSMDRGFDEQYF
TRBV9	-	TRBD2	TRBJ2-5	TGTGCCAGCAGCCCGGGACTAGCGGGAGGCCAAGAGACCCAGTACTTC	CASSPGLAGGQETQYF
TRBV7-8	-	-	TRBJ2-1	TGTGCCAGCAGCAATAGTCAGGAGCAGTTCTTC	CASSNSQEQFF
TRBV7-9	once	-	TRBJ2-5	TGTGCCAGCAGCGGTATAGGGGAGACCCAGTACTTC	CASSGIGETQYF
TRBV30	-	-	TRBJ1-1	TGTGCCTGGAGTGTAGACGGGGACGGGGGTACTGAAGCTTTCTTT	CAWSVDGDGGTEAFF
TRBV6-6	once	TRBD2	TRBJ2-5	TGTGCCAGCAGGAAACTAGCGGGGGGGGAGGAGACCCAGTACTTC	CASRKLAGGEETQYF
TRBV6-5	-	-	TRBJ2-2	TGTGCCAGCACTCCCCGAAACACCGGGGAGCTGTTTTTT	CASTPRNTGELFF
TRBV5-1	-	-	TRBJ1-1	TGCGCCAGCAGCACGGGGCCCAGCACTGAAGCTTTCTTT	CASSTGPSTEAFF
TRBV2	-	-	TRBJ2-1	TGTGCCAGCAGTGTAGAGGGAAGATATTACAATGAGCAGTTCTTC	CASSVEGRYYNEQFF
TRBV19	-	-	TRBJ1-4	TGTGCCAGTAGTATTATCGGACAGTTTGTAAAACTGTTTTTT	CASSIIGQFVKLFF
TRBV5-1	-	-	TRBJ2-1	TGCGCCAGCAGCTTGGGGGGAAGCTCGGGAGCCCTTTCCAATGAGCAGTTCTTC	CASSLGGSSGALSNEQFF
TRBV18	-	TRBD2	TRBJ2-3	TGTGCCAGCTCCCCCCCCGGGACTAGCGGACCCACAGATACGCAGTATTTT	CASSPPGTSGPTDTQYF
TRBV27	-	TRBD2	TRBJ2-1	TGTGCCAGCAGTTTACGCCGTAACCTAGCGGGGGCTCACAATGAGCAGTTCTTC	CASSLRRNLAGAHNEQFF
TRBV4-3	once	TRBD2	TRBJ2-3	TGCGCCAGCAGCCAAGATTTGGCGGGAGGGACAGATACGCAGTATTTT	CASSQDLAGGTDTQYF
TRBV19	-	-	TRBJ2-1	TGTGCCAGTAGTATCAGACAAGAGCAGTTCTTC	CASSIRQEQFF
TRBV5-5	-	TRBD2	TRBJ2-3	TGTGCCAGCAGCCTATTCGGGACTAGCGGGGGTGATACGCAGTATTTT	CASSLFGTSGGDTQYF
TRBV10-3	-	TRBD1	TRBJ2-1	TGTGCCATCAGTGAGTCCGCGGGACAGGGAGGTTATGAGCAGTTCTTC	CAISESAGQGGYEQFF
TRBV6-6	-	-	TRBJ2-7	TGTGCCAGCAGTCACCGGGACGCAGGCATCTACGAGCAGTACTTC	CASSHRDAGIYEQYF
TRBV5-1	-	TRBD1	TRBJ2-1	TGTGCCAGCAGCTTTACAGGGGCTCGCTACAATGAGCAGTTCTTC	CASSFTGARYNEQFF
TRBV2	-	-	TRBJ1-5	TGTGCCAGCACCGAAAGGGATCCCCAGCCCCAGCATTTT	CASTERDPQPQHF
TRBV6-5	-	-	TRBJ2-3	TGTGCCAGCAGTTATCGTGGGACTAGCACAGATACGCAGTATTTT	CASSYRGTSTDTQYF
TRBV5-1	-	-	TRBJ1-1	TGCGCCAGCCGACTGACTGACACTGAAGCTTTCTTT	CASRLTDTEAFF
TRBV2	-	TRBD1	TRBJ1-5	TGTGCCAGCTCGGGACAGGGGTTGGGTCAGCCCCAGCATTTT	CASSGQGLGQPQHF
TRBV6-5	-	-	TRBJ2-7	TGTGCCAGCAGTTTCGGCCCTAGCTCCTACGAGCAGTACTTC	CASSFGPSSYEQYF
TRBV19	-	TRBD1	TRBJ1-5	TGTGCCAGTAGAAGGGACAGGGGTAGCAATCAGCCCCAGCATTTT	CASRRDRGSNQPQHF
TRBV6-1	-	-	TRBJ2-1	TGTGCCAGCAGTGCCCTTCTCCCAACATCCTACAATGAGCAGTTCTTC	CASSALLPTSYNEQFF
TRBV5-4	-	TRBD2	TRBJ2-7	TGTGCCAGCAGCCCAGGTAGAAGGACTAGCGGATCGAGCTCCTACGAGCAGTACTTC	CASSPGRRTSGSSSYEQYF
TRBV6-4	once	-	TRBJ2-6	TGTGCCAGCAGTGACTCGGGGGGGGCCAACGTCCTGACTTTC	CASSDSGGANVLTF
TRBV30	once	-	TRBJ2-2	TGTGCCTGGAGAGCGGACACCGGGGAGCTGTTTTTT	CAWRADTGELFF
TRBV4-2	-	-	TRBJ2-5	TGTGCCAGCAGCTTGGGGGGGCAGGAAAAGACCCAGTACTTC	CASSLGGQEKTQYF